This TCR beta chain was observed in a study of human T cells and chemical hapten exposure. Broader study findings: DPC sensitization did not alter TCRs above 1 in 1000 frequency.

MiXCR, applied by TCRdb to the RACE reads, yields one record per CDR3 protein. The sample has around 200,000 distinct CDR3 sequences; 24% are singletons. Time point: patch test 3, about 24 weeks after DPC sensitization. Described treatment: therapeutic diphenylcyclopropenone sensitization with weekly scalp DPC. Germline values: CDR1 DFQATT, CDR2 SNEGSKA (reference sequence). The V end lost 6 bases, the J end lost 1 base, and 12 bases lay between the germline ends. The CDR3 totals 13 residues. On this clonotype: Its antigen is unknown.

V gene TRBV20-1 combines with J gene TRBJ1-1; D is perhaps TRBD1 (6 bases). The origin of this receptor is a woman aged 40 to 50 with alopecia areata. Some clones in this sample may be carry-over from other donors' samples. This material consisted of whole blood, taken in connection with sensitization to the hapten diphenylcyclopropenone (DPC). The CDR3 sequence is CSATGTTNTEAFF. As DNA, the CDR3 is TGCAGTGCAACCGGGACAACGAACACTGAAGCTTTCTTT.